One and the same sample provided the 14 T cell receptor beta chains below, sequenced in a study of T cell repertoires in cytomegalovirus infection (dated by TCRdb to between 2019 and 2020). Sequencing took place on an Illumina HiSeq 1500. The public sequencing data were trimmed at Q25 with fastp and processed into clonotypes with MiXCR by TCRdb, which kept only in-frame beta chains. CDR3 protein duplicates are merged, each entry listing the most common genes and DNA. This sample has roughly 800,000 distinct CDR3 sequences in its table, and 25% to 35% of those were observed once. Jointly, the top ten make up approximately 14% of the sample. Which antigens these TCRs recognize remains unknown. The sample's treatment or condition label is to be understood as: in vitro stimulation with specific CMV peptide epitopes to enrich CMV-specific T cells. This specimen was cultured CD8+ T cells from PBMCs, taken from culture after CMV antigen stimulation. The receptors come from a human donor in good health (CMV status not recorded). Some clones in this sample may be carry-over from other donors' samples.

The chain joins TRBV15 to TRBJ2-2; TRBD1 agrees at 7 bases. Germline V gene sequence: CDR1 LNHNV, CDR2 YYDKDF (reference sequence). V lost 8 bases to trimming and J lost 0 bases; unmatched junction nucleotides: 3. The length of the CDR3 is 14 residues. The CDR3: CATLGTANTGELFF. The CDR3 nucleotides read TGTGCCACCCTTGGGACAGCGAACACCGGGGAGCTGTTTTTT.

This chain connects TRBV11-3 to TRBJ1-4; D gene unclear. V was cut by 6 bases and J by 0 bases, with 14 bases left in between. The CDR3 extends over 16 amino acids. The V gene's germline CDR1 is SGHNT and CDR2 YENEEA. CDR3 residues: CASSPAQDATNEKLFF. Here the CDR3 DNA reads TGTGCCAGCAGTCCCGCTCAGGACGCAACTAATGAAAAACTGTTTTTT.

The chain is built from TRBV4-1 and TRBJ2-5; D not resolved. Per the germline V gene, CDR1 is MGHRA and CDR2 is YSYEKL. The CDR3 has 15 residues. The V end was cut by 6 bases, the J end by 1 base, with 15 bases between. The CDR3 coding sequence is TGCGCCAGCAGGGATTCGGAGTTGGGCCAAGAGACCCAGTACTTC. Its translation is CASRDSELGQETQYF.

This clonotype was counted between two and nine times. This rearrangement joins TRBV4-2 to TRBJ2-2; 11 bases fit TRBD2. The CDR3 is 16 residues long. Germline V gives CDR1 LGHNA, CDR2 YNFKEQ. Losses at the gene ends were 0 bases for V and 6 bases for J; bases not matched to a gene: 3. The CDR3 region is CASSQDFSGGAGELFF. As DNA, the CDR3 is TGTGCCAGCAGCCAAGATTTTAGCGGGGGGGCCGGGGAGCTGTTTTTT.

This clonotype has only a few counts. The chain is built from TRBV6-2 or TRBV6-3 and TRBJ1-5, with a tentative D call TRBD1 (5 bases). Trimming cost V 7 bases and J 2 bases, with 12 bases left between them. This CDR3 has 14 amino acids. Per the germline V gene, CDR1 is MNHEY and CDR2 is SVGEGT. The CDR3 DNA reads TGTGCCAGCACCTACGGGACTGGCAATCAGCCCCAGCATTTT. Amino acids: CASTYGTGNQPQHF.

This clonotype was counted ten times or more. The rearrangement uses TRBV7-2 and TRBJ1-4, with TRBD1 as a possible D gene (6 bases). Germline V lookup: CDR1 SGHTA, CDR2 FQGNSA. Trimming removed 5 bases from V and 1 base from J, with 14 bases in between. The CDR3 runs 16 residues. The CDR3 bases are TGTGCCAGCAGCCAAATACAGGGAGGAACTAATGAAAAACTGTTTTTT. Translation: CASSQIQGGTNEKLFF.

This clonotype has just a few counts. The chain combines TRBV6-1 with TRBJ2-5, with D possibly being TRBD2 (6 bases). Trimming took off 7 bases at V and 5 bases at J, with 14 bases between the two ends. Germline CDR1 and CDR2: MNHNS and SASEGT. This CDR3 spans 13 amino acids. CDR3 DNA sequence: TGTGCCAGCACCCGACGGGGGTGGGAGACCCAGTACTTC. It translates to CASTRRGWETQYF.

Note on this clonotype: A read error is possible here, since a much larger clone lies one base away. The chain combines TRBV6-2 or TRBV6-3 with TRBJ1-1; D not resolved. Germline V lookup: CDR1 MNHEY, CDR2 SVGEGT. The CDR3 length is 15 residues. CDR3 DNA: TGTGCCGGCAGTTACGAAGGCCTGGTGAACACTGAAGCTTTCTTT. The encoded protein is CAGSYEGLVNTEAFF.

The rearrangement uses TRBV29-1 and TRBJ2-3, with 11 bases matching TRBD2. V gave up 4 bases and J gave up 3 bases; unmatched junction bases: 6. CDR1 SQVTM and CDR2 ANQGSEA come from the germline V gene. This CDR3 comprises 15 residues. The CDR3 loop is CSVVFSGGETDTQYF. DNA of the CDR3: TGCAGCGTTGTATTTAGCGGGGGGGAAACAGATACGCAGTATTTT.

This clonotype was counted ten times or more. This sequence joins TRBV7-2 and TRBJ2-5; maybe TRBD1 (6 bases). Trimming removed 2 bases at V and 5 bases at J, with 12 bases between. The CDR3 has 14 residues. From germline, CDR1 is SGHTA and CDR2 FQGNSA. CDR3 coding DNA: TGTGCCAGCAGCTTAACAGGGAAGTGGGAGACCCAGTACTTC. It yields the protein CASSLTGKWETQYF.

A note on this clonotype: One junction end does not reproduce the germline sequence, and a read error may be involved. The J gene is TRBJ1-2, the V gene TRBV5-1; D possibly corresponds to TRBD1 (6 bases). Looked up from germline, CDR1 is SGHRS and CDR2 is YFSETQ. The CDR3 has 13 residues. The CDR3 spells CACSDRRNYGYTF. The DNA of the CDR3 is TGCGCCTGCAGTGACAGGAGGAACTATGGCTACACCTTC.

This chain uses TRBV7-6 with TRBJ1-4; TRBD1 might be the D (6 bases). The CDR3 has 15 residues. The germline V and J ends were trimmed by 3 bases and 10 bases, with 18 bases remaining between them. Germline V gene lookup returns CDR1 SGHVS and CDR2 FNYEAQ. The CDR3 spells CASSFPRGRFGKLFF. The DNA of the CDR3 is TGTGCCAGCAGCTTCCCCCGGGGGCGTTTCGGAAAACTGTTTTTT.

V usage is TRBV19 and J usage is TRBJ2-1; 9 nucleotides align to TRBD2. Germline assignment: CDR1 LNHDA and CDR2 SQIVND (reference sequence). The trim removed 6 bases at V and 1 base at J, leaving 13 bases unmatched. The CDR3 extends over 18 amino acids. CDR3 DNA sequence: TGTGCCAGTAGCCGAGGGGGGCTAGCGGGGCAATCCTACAATGAGCAGTTCTTC. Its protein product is CASSRGGLAGQSYNEQFF.

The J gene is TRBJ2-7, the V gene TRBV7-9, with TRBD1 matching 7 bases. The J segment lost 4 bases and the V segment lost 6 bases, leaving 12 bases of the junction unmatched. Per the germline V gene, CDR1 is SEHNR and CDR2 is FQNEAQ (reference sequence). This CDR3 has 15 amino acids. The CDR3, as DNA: TGTGCCAGCAGTCCCAGACAGGGTGATTCGTACGAGCAGTACTTC. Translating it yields CASSPRQGDSYEQYF. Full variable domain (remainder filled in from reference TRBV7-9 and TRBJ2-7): DTGVSQNPRHKITKRGQNVTFRCDPISEHNRLYWYRQTLGQGPEFLTYFQNEAQLEKSRLLSDRFSAERPKGSFSTLEIQRTEQGDSAMYLCASSPRQGDSYEQYFGPGTRLTVT.